A single sample is the source of the 2 T cell receptor beta chains below, sequenced in a study of response to subunit inactivated influenza vaccine. One entry per CDR3 protein, called by TCRdb with MiXCR from the RT-PCR reads. The sample records roughly 520,000 distinct CDR3 sequences, less than 30% being singletons. This specimen consisted of CD4+ T cells sorted from PBMCs, obtained 5 to 6 days after vaccination. These receptors were obtained from a man aged 45-60 years who received an inactivated influenza vaccine.

The CDR3 region has the DNA TGTGCCAGCTCATCGACAGGGGGCGGAGATCAGCCCCAGCATTTT. It is translated as CASSSTGGGDQPQHF. This sequence joins TRBV18 and TRBJ1-5, with 10 bases that match TRBD1. CDR3 length: 15 residues. Trimming at V came to 5 bases and at J to 5 bases, leaving 6 bases not matched to a gene. Germline V lookup: CDR1 KGHSH, CDR2 LQKENI.

The chain combines TRBV5-6 with TRBJ2-4, with a possible D match to TRBD2 (5 bases). The CDR3 is 14 residues long. In germline, CDR1 is SGHDT, CDR2 YYEEEE. Trimming removed 4 bases from V and 0 bases from J, with 8 bases in between. The CDR3 DNA is TGTGCCAGCAGCCCGGACTCAGCCAAAAACATTCAGTACTTC. Protein sequence: CASSPDSAKNIQYF.